This T cell receptor beta chain was identified in a study of T cell changes during pregnancy in multiple sclerosis. The trim removed 2 bases at V and 5 bases at J, leaving 6 bases unmatched. This CDR3 has 15 amino acids. In germline, CDR1 is SGHAT, CDR2 FQNNGV. Method: immunoSEQ multiplex PCR; TCRdb's copy keeps in-frame clones and lacks some. This sample has roughly 110,000 clones; 85% to 95% occur once, and the top ten carry around 1.5%. The TCR was taken from a female donor with multiple sclerosis, enrolled in a pregnancy study. The sequences come from peripheral blood, collected after pregnancy. The rearrangement uses TRBV11-2 and TRBJ2-7; 10 positions agree with TRBD1. CDR3 nucleotides: TGTGCCAGCAGCTTAATGGGACAGGGGAAAGACGAGCAGTACTTC. Translating gives CASSLMGQGKDEQYF. The full variable domain, completed using reference TRBV11-2 and TRBJ2-7, is EAGVAQSPRYKIIEKRQSVAFWCNPISGHATLYWYQQILGQGPKLLIQFQNNGVVDDSQLPKDRFSAERLKGVDSTLKIQPAKLEDSAVYLCASSLMGQGKDEQYFGPGTRLTVT.